The present T cell receptor (beta chain) was sequenced within a study of blood T cell repertoires in COVID-19. Across the study: Sites across the United States, Italy and Spain contributed samples from acute and convalescent COVID-19. T cells, B-cell-depleted T cells, or PBMCs provided the cDNA or gDNA that served as material.

Seattle-derived patients entered the study during active infection and were followed longitudinally. Per the authors' pipeline: Reference gene primer amplification yielded estimated nucleated cell counts. The data were produced by immunoSEQ multiplex PCR, yet TCRdb's version contains in-frame clones alone and is incomplete. That table furnishes V, J and clone size, whereas the DNA furnished D and trimming. The table lists some 190,000 clones, 81% of them singletons. Sequencing was performed on peripheral blood. The sequence was collected from a woman aged 40-49 years with COVID-19, enrolled during active disease.

The CDR3 here is CASSRQTGNLEAFF. The CDR3 DNA sequence: TGTGCCAGCAGCCGACAGACAGGGAACCTTGAAGCTTTCTTT. The genes are TRBV5-4 and TRBJ1-1; 7 positions match TRBD1. Looked up from germline, CDR1 is SGHNT and CDR2 is YYREEE (reference sequence). This CDR3 has 14 residues. Germline trimming cut 4 bases from V and 7 bases from J; bases unmatched to any gene: 10.